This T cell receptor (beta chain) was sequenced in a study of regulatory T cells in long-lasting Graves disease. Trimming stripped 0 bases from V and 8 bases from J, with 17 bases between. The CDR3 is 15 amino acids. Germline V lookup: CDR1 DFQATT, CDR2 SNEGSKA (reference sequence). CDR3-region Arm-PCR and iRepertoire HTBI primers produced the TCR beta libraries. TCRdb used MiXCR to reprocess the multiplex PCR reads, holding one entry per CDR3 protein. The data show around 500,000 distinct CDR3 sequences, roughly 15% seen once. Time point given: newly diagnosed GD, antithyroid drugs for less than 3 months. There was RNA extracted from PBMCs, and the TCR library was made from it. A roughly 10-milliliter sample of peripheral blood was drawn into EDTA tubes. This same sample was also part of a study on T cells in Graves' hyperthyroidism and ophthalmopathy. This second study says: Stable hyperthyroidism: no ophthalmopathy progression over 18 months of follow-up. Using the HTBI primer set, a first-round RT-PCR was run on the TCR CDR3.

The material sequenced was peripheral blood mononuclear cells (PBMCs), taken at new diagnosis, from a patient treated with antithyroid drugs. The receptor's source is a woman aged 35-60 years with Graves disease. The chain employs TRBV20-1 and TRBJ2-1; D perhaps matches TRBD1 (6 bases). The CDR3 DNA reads TGCAGTGCTAGAGATGCAGGGGTTGGGGCGGATGAGCAGTTCTTC. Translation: CSARDAGVGADEQFF.